The 5 T cell receptor beta chains listed next were all sequenced from one sample in a study of T-cell memory formation after mild COVID-19. TCRdb re-called the 5' RACE reads with MiXCR, one entry per CDR3 protein. The sample carries around 220,000 distinct CDR3 sequences, about 16% recorded once. Material: PBMCs or a T cell subset sorted from them (not recorded which). The receptors derive from a man aged 18 to 29 who had mild COVID-19 (a few samples of this study predate the infection). Cell type and time point are not known.

The rearrangement joins TRBV4-3 to TRBJ2-7; D perhaps matches TRBD2 (5 bases). The germline V gene has CDR1 LGHNA and CDR2 YSLEER. This CDR3 has 14 residues. V was shortened by 5 bases and J by 6 bases, with 17 bases between the two germline ends. The CDR3 is CASSYRRDLREQYV. Here the CDR3 DNA reads TGCGCCAGCAGCTACCGCCGGGATCTTCGCGAGCAGTACGTC.

The sample holds a few counts of this clonotype. This chain connects TRBV12-3 or TRBV12-4 to TRBJ1-4; TRBD1 matches at 8 bases. Unmatched junction bases numbered 10, after V lost 0 bases and J lost 10 bases. The CDR3 covers 16 residues. The CDR3 DNA reads TGTGCCAGCAGTTTAGCGCTGGGCGGGACAGGTCGAAAACTGTTTTTT. It yields the protein CASSLALGGTGRKLFF.

This clonotype was detected a few times. The J gene is TRBJ2-3, the V gene TRBV19, with 7 positions matching TRBD1. This CDR3 comprises 14 residues. V gave up 10 bases and J gave up 3 bases; unmatched junction bases: 10. The V gene's germline CDR1 is LNHDA and CDR2 SQIVND (reference sequence). CDR3: CATGNRGLTDTQYF. The CDR3 DNA sequence: TGTGCCACTGGGAACAGGGGTTTGACAGATACGCAGTATTTT.

This clonotype has only a few counts. J is TRBJ1-1 and V is TRBV10-3; D uncertain. The V gene lost 4 bases and the J gene lost 0 bases, with 9 bases spanning the gap. Per the germline V gene, CDR1 is ENHRY and CDR2 is SYGVKD. This CDR3 spans 14 amino acids. This CDR3 is CAISAEFLNTEAFF. The CDR3 DNA is TGTGCCATCAGTGCGGAGTTCTTGAACACTGAAGCTTTCTTT.

In this sample, this clonotype turned up a few times. The chain has TRBV7-8 and TRBJ1-1; D unclear. This CDR3 has 16 residues. The V end lost 0 bases, the J end lost 1 base, and 12 bases lay between the germline ends. The germline V gene encodes CDR1 SGHVS and CDR2 FQNEAQ. This CDR3 reads CASSLANGGSNTEAFF. CDR3 coding DNA: TGTGCCAGCAGCTTAGCGAACGGAGGTTCGAACACTGAAGCTTTCTTT.